This T cell receptor (beta chain) was obtained from a study of CXCR3-negative and CXCR3-positive naive CD8 T cells. The TRB cDNA libraries were prepared by 5' RACE with UMI labels. TCRdb reprocessed the 5' RACE reads, with one entry per CDR3 protein and no DNA. The sample yields fewer than 95,000 distinct CDR3 sequences, of which the top ten take up roughly 0.99%. Germline loops: CDR1 SGHAT, CDR2 FQNNGV. The CDR3 consists of 15 residues. The sample was naive CXCR3- CD8+ T cells from blood. Indicated subset: CD45RO-CCR7+CD27+CD95- naive CD8+ T cells lacking CXCR3 (TNR3-). The chain couples TRBV11-2 to TRBJ2-1; the TCRdb call, TRBD2, lacks DNA for checking. This receptor was obtained from a human donor in good health. Some clones in this sample may be carry-over from other donors' samples. The chain's CDR3 is CASSLGLASPDEQFF.